This T cell receptor (beta chain) was observed in a study of cytomegalovirus exposure and HLA in healthy donors. Study results and limitations: In a later analysis, across HLA loci, associated TCR counts were highest for DRB1, lowest for HLA-C. As a later analysis showed, a missense DCLRE1C variant was linked to trimming of TCR beta V- and J-genes. Per a prior analysis, the majority of TCR beta V segments were productive roughly 90% or roughly 30% of the time.

As concerns this clone: Its antigen is currently unknown. Distinct nucleotide sequences in the sample also encode this CDR3.

The germline V gene encodes CDR1 LNHDA and CDR2 SQIVND (reference sequence). The CDR3 is 14 residues long. Trimming stripped 3 bases from V and 0 bases from J, with 9 bases between. The primer mix had 60 Vbeta and 13 Jbeta primers. Libraries were prepared by immunoSEQ multiplex PCR; TCRdb keeps only in-frame clonotypes and omits some of them. The data show under 150,000 clones, roughly 88% seen once. The specimen was PBMCs. The J gene is TRBJ2-7, the V gene TRBV19, with a possible D match to TRBD2 (6 bases). The receptor was derived from a boy aged 5-17 years in good health and CMV-seronegative. CDR3: CASSITGSSYEQYF. In nucleotides, the CDR3 is TGTGCCAGTAGTATTACCGGGAGCTCCTACGAGCAGTACTTC. The full variable domain, its missing parts supplied by reference TRBV19 and TRBJ2-7, is DGGITQSPKYLFRKEGQNVTLSCEQNLNHDAMYWYRQDPGQGLRLIYYSQIVNDFQKGDIAEGYSVSREKKESFPLTVTSAQKNPTAFYLCASSITGSSYEQYFGPGTRLTVT.